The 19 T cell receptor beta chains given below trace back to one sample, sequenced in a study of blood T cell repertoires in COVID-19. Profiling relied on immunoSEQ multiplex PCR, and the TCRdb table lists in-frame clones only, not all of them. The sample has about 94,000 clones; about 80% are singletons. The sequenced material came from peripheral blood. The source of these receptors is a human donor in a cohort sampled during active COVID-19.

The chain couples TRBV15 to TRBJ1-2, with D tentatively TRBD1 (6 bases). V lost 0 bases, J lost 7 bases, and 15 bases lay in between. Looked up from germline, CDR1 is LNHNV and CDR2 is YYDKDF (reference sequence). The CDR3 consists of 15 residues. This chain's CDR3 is CATSREAGALGGYTF. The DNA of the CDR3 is TGTGCCACCAGCAGAGAGGCAGGGGCCCTAGGTGGCTACACCTTC.

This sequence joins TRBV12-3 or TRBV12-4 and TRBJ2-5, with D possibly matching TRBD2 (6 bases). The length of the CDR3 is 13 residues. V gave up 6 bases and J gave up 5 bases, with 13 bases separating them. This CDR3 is CASSRRLVETQYF. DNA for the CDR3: TGTGCCAGCAGCCGAAGACTAGTGGAGACCCAGTACTTC.

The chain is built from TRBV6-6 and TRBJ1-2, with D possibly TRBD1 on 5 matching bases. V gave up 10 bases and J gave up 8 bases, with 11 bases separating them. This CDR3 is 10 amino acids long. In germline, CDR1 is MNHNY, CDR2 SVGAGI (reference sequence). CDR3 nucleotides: TGTGCCACCACCGGGGGAGGCTACACCTTC. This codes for CATTGGGYTF.

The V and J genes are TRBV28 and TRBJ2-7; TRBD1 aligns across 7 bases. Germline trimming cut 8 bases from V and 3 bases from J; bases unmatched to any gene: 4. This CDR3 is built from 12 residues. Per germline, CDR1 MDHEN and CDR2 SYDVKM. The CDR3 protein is CASRDSHYEQYF. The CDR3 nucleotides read TGTGCCAGCCGGGACAGTCACTACGAGCAGTACTTC.

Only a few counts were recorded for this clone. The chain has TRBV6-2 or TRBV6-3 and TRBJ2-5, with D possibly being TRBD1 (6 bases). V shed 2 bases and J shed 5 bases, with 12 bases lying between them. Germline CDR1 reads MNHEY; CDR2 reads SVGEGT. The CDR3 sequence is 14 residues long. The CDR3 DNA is TGTGCCAGCAGTTACCTGGGGCAGGGGGAGACCCAGTACTTC. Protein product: CASSYLGQGETQYF.

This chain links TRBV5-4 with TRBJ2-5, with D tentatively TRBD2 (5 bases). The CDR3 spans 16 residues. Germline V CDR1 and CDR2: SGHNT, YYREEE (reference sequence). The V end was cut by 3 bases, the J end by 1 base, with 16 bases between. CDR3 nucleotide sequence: TGTGCCAGCAGCTCCCGCCCTACTAGTTTCCAAGAGACCCAGTACTTC. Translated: CASSSRPTSFQETQYF.

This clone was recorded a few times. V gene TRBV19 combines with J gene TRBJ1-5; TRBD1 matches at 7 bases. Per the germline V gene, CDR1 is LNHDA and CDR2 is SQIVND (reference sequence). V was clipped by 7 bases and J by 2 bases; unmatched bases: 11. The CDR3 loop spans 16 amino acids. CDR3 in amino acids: CASKQGPRAGNQPQHF. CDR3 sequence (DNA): TGTGCCAGTAAACAGGGGCCGCGGGCTGGCAATCAGCCCCAGCATTTT.

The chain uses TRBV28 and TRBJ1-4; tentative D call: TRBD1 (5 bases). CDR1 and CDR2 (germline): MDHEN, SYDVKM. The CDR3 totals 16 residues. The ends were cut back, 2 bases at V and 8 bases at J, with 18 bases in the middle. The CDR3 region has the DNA TGTGCCAGCAGTTTAACCTCTGGGGGGTACGGGGAAAAACTGTTTTTT. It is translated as CASSLTSGGYGEKLFF.

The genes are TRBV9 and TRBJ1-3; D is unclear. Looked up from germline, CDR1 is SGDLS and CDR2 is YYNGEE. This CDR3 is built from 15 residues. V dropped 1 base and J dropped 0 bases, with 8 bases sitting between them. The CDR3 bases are TGTGCCAGCAGCGTATTAGCTGACTCTGGAAACACCATATATTTT. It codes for CASSVLADSGNTIYF.

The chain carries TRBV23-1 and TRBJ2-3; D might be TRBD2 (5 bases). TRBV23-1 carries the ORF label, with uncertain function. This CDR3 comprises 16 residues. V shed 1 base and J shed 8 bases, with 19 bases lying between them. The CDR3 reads CASSQYESRGRITQYF. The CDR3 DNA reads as TGCGCCAGCAGTCAATACGAGTCCCGGGGTAGGATTACGCAGTATTTT.

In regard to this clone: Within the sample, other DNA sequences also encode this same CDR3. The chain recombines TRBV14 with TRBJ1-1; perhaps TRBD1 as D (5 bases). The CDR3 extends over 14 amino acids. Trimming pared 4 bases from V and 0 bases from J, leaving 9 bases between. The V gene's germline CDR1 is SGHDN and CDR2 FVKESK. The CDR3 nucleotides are TGTGCCAGCAGCCTGGCAGGGATGAACACTGAAGCTTTCTTT. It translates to CASSLAGMNTEAFF.

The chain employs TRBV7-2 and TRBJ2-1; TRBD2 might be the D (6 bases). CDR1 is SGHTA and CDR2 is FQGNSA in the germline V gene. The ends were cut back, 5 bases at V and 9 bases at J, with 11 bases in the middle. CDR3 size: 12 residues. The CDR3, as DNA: TGTGCCAGCAGCGAACTAGCTGGTGAGCAGTTCTTC. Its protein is CASSELAGEQFF. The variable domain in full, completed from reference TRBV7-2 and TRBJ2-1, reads GAGVSQSPSNKVTEKGKDVELRCDPISGHTALYWYRQSLGQGLEFLIYFQGNSAPDKSGLPSDRFSAERTGGSVSTLTIQRTQQEDSAVYLCASSELAGEQFFGPGTRLTVL.

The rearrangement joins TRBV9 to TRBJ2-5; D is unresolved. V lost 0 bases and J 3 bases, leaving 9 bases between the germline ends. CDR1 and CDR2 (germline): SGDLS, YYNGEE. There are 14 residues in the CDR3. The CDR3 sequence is CASSVDIREETQYF. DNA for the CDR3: TGTGCCAGCAGCGTAGATATTCGGGAAGAGACCCAGTACTTC.

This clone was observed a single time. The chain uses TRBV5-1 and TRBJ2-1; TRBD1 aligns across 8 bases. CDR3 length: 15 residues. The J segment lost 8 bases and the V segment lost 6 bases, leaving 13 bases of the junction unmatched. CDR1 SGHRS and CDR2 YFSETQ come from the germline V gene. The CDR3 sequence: CASTIGGQGRDEQFF. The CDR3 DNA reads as TGCGCCAGCACCATCGGAGGACAGGGAAGAGATGAGCAGTTCTTC. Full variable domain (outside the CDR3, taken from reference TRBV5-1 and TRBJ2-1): KAGVTQTPRYLIKTRGQQVTLSCSPISGHRSVSWYQQTPGQGLQFLFEYFSETQRNKGNFPGRFSGRQFSNSRSEMNVSTLELGDSALYLCASTIGGQGRDEQFFGPGTRLTVL.

The CDR3 DNA reads TGTGCCACCAGTGATTTGCAATCGAGTAGCGGGAATATCTACAATGAGCAGTTCTTC. The encoded protein is CATSDLQSSSGNIYNEQFF. This sequence joins TRBV24-1 and TRBJ2-1; 8 positions agree with TRBD2. The CDR3 runs 19 residues. The V segment lost 0 bases and the J segment 3 bases; nucleotides outside the gene matches: 12. Germline CDR1 reads KGHDR; CDR2 reads SFDVKD.

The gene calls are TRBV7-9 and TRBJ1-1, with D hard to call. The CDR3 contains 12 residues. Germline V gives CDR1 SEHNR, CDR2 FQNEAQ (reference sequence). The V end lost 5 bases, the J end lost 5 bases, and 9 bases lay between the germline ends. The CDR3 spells CASSPSKTEAFF. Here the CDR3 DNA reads TGTGCCAGCAGCCCCTCTAAAACTGAAGCTTTCTTT.

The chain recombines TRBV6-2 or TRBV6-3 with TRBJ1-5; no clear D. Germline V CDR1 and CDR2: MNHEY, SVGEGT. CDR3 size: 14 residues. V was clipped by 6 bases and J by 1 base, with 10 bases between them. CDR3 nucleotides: TGTGCCAGCAGCCCCACGGGGAGCAATCAGCCCCAGCATTTT. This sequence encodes CASSPTGSNQPQHF.

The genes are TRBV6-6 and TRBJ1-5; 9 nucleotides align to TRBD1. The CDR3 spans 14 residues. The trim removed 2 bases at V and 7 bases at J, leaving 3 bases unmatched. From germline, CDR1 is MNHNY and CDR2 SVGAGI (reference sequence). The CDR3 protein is CASSYGTGMQPQHF. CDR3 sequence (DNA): TGTGCCAGCAGTTACGGGACAGGGATGCAGCCCCAGCATTTT.

The CDR3 DNA reads TGTGCCAGCAGCTGGGGGACTAGCGGACCAAGCTCCTACAATGAGCAGTTCTTC. Translation gives CASSWGTSGPSSYNEQFF. J is TRBJ2-1 and V is TRBV7-8; 11 positions agree with TRBD2. Trimming took 4 bases from V and 0 from J; bases not matched to a gene: 8. The CDR3 is 18 residues long. CDR1 is SGHVS, CDR2 FQNEAQ, per germline.